This paragraph reports one T cell receptor beta chain. This specimen belongs to a study of blood T cell repertoires in COVID-19. In the study overall: The analysed material was cDNA or gDNA that came from T cells, B-cell-depleted T cells, or PBMCs.

How the authors handled the data: Using reference gene primer amplification, nucleated cell counts were estimated. Libraries were prepared by immunoSEQ multiplex PCR; TCRdb keeps only in-frame clonotypes and omits some of them. The DNA gave D and trimming, while V, J and clone size come from that table. The sample includes about 190,000 clones, 70% to 90% of them seen just once. The V segment lost 4 bases and the J segment 3 bases; nucleotides outside the gene matches: 4. This CDR3 spans 14 amino acids. Germline assignment: CDR1 SGDLS and CDR2 YYNGEE. The sequence derives from a man aged 55 to 70 with active or convalescent COVID-19. The sequenced material came from peripheral blood. V usage is TRBV9 and J usage is TRBJ2-3; 8 nucleotides agree with TRBD2. The CDR3 sequence: CASSPGGITDTQYF. The CDR3 DNA is TGTGCCAGCAGCCCGGGGGGGATAACAGATACGCAGTATTTT.